This T cell receptor (beta chain) was captured in a study of blood T cell repertoires in COVID-19. V gave up 1 base and J gave up 0 bases, with 5 bases separating them. CDR1 and CDR2 (germline): SGHTA, FQGNSA. The CDR3 length is 14 residues. The repertoire was sequenced with immunoSEQ multiplex PCR; TCRdb's copy has only in-frame clones and lacks some. In the table there are tens of thousands of clones, 65% to 90% of which are singletons. This clone appeared a single time. This chain uses TRBV7-2 with TRBJ2-3; D unresolved. Input material: peripheral blood. The sequence was collected from a man aged 45-60 years with COVID-19, enrolled during active disease. The chain's CDR3 is CASSLDSSTDTQYF. The CDR3 DNA follows: TGTGCCAGCAGCTTAGATAGTAGCACAGATACGCAGTATTTT.